This TCR beta chain was recovered during a study of molecular identifiers for immune sequencing clone quantification. TCRdb used MiXCR to reprocess the PCR reads, holding one entry per CDR3 protein. The data hold roughly 630,000 distinct CDR3 sequences, with 25% observed a single time. A note on this clonotype: A much larger clone lies one base from this, so it may be a read error.

This clonotype originated in a human donor in good health. Some libraries in this study had Jurkat cell RNA spiked in. The sample comprised naive CD8+ T cells from blood, with Jurkat cell RNA spiked in. Subset noted: FACS-sorted CD8+CD4-CCR7+CD45RA+ naive T cells.

CDR3 region: CGVPDSHNYGYTF. CDR3 in DNA: TGCGGTGTACCGGACAGTCATAACTATGGCTACACCTTC. The V call is TRBV20-1, the J call TRBJ1-2, with a weak D call TRBD1 (6 bases). The CDR3 runs 13 residues. Per the germline V gene, CDR1 is DFQATT and CDR2 is SNEGSKA (reference sequence).